The clone carrying this TCR beta chain appeared a single time. Its target is unknown. This table comes from immunoSEQ multiplex PCR, and its TCRdb copy is limited to in-frame clones, with some not included. Seen here are 75,000 to 90,000 clones, about 83% observed once, and the top ten hold 8.7%. The source of the sample is a study of T cell responses to AZD1222 COVID-19 vaccine. On the study more broadly: Second-dose intervals of approximately 4 or approximately 12 weeks were pooled.

CDR3 length equals 15 residues. Germline V gene sequence: CDR1 LNHDA, CDR2 SQIVND (reference sequence). J lost 3 bases, V lost 4 bases, and 8 bases had no gene match. Study outcomes and limitations: Among those given AZD1222, only 6 or 7 were seropositive at baseline.

The sequencing used peripheral blood, collected on day 0 of AZD1222 vaccination. V usage is TRBV19 and J usage is TRBJ1-2, with 7 bases lining up with TRBD1. The clonotype was recovered from an adult in good health. The DNA of the CDR3 is TGTGCCAGTAGTACAGGAGGGGGCCGCTACTATGGCTACACCTTC. Encoded protein: CASSTGGGRYYGYTF.